A selection of T cell receptor beta chains follows, all from one sample in a study of blood T cell repertoires in COVID-19. The table came from immunoSEQ multiplex PCR; TCRdb's copy has only in-frame clones and leaves some out. This table holds 200,000 to 250,000 clones, more than 65% found once. Material: peripheral blood. The receptor source for this set is an older woman with acute or convalescent COVID-19. CDR3s include the opening cysteine and the closing phenylalanine or tryptophan. D genes are given only for firm matches. The listing skips clone size in some rows; elsewhere it reads once, few, many or a size class.

TRBD1	TRBV5-1	-	TRBJ2-7	TGCGCCAGCAGCCCGGGGACAGCCACCTACGAGCAGTACTTC	CASSPGTATYEQYF
-	TRBV28	-	TRBJ2-7	TGTGCCAGCAGCACGGGGGGCGGGTACGAGCAGTACTTC	CASSTGGGYEQYF
TRBD1	TRBV11-2	-	TRBJ2-7	TGTGCCAGCAGCTTAGTACTTCCGGGACAGGGCCACGAGCAGTACTTC	CASSLVLPGQGHEQYF
TRBD1	TRBV5-8	-	TRBJ1-2	TGTGCCAGCAGCGCACGGACAGGGAACTATGGCTACACCTTC	CASSARTGNYGYTF
TRBD1	TRBV6-5	-	TRBJ1-6	TGTGCCAGCATCTTGAGGACAGGGTATAATTCACCCCTCCACTTT	CASILRTGYNSPLHF
-	TRBV10-3	few	TRBJ1-1	TGTGCCATCAGAGGATCCGACACTGTCAACACTGAAGCTTTCTTT	CAIRGSDTVNTEAFF
TRBD1	TRBV5-1	once	TRBJ1-2	TGCGCCAGCAGCTTCGACAGGGGAGGCTACACCTTC	CASSFDRGGYTF
-	TRBV12-3/TRBV12-4	-	TRBJ1-2	TGTGCCAGCAAAATACAGGAACACTATGGCTACACCTTC	CASKIQEHYGYTF
TRBD1	TRBV7-9	-	TRBJ2-7	TGTGCCAGCAGCCCCCGGGACAGGCTATACGAGCAGTACTTC	CASSPRDRLYEQYF
TRBD1	TRBV19	-	TRBJ1-4	TGTGCCAGTAGCGGGGCCGGACAGGATGCAAAACTGTTTTTT	CASSGAGQDAKLFF
-	TRBV29-1	-	TRBJ1-1	TGCAGCGTGGGACTCCCGAACACTGAAGCTTTCTTT	CSVGLPNTEAFF
TRBD1	TRBV5-1	-	TRBJ2-2	TGCGCCAGCAGCTCCTCCGGGACAGGGGTATTCGGCGGGGAGCTGTTTTTT	CASSSSGTGVFGGELFF
-	TRBV28	-	TRBJ1-1	TGTGCCAGCAGTCCCACTACCGGCAGGGCAGCTTTCTTT	CASSPTTGRAAFF
TRBD1	TRBV12-5	-	TRBJ2-1	TGTGCTAGTGGTTTGGTCTCCGGGACAGGGTTAAACTACAATGAGCAGTTCTTC	CASGLVSGTGLNYNEQFF
-	TRBV7-9	-	TRBJ2-5	TGTGCCAGCAGCTCGGGACTGCTGATGGCAGAGACCCAGTACTTC	CASSSGLLMAETQYF
-	TRBV4-1	-	TRBJ1-5	TGCGCCAGCAGCCAAGTCGTGACAAGCAATCAGCCCCAGCATTTT	CASSQVVTSNQPQHF
TRBD2	TRBV30	-	TRBJ2-1	TGTGCCTGGTCTCGGGGGACTAGAAACAATGAGCAGTTCTTC	CAWSRGTRNNEQFF
TRBD2	TRBV27	once	TRBJ2-3	TGTGCCAGCAGTTTTACGCGGGGGACCACAGATACGCAGTATTTT	CASSFTRGTTDTQYF
-	TRBV6-5	-	TRBJ1-2	TGTGCCAGCAGACGGGGGATGGAGGCGTATGGCTACACCTTC	CASRRGMEAYGYTF
-	TRBV10-3	-	TRBJ1-2	TGTGCCATCAGTGACCCATATGGAGGTGGCTACACCTTC	CAISDPYGGGYTF
-	TRBV5-5	-	TRBJ1-4	TGTGCCAGCAGCCTCAGCGGTGAAAAACTGTTTTTT	CASSLSGEKLFF
-	TRBV30	once	TRBJ1-1	TGTGCCTGGAGATCCCAAAGCCCTGAAGCTTTCTTT	CAWRSQSPEAFF
-	TRBV5-8	-	TRBJ2-7	TGTGCCAGCAGCAAGGGAGTTACCTACGAGCAGTACTTC	CASSKGVTYEQYF
TRBD1	TRBV30	-	TRBJ1-4	TGTGCCTGTATACAGGGGGCAAAACTGTTTTTT	CACIQGAKLFF
-	TRBV5-6	few	TRBJ1-2	TGTGCCAGCAGAAACCGGGACCGGGGAGGTCTGGGGGGCTACACCTTC	CASRNRDRGGLGGYTF
TRBD1	TRBV3-1/TRBV3-2	-	TRBJ1-6	TGTGCCAGCAGCACCGGGACAGGAACGAATTCACCCCTCCACTTT	CASSTGTGTNSPLHF
-	TRBV12-3/TRBV12-4	few	TRBJ1-5	TGTGCCAGCAGTTTTGGCCCACAGCCCCAGCATTTT	CASSFGPQPQHF
TRBD1	TRBV6-8	-	TRBJ1-5	TGTGCCAGCAGTTACGGACAGGGAAGCAATCAGCCCCAGCATTTT	CASSYGQGSNQPQHF
TRBD1	TRBV6-5	-	TRBJ1-1	TGTGCCAGCAGCAGACCGGGACAGGTTGAAGCTTTCTTT	CASSRPGQVEAFF
-	TRBV9	-	TRBJ1-2	TGTGCCAGCAGCAAGCGGGACTTCTACACCGGCTATGGCTACACCTTC	CASSKRDFYTGYGYTF
TRBD1	TRBV29-1	-	TRBJ1-3	TGCAGCGTGGAGGACAGGTCCTCTGGAAACACCATATATTTT	CSVEDRSSGNTIYF
TRBD1	TRBV2	-	TRBJ1-1	TGTGCCAGCAACAGGGGGCTCACTGAAGCTTTCTTT	CASNRGLTEAFF
TRBD1	TRBV11-1	once	TRBJ1-1	TGTGCCAGCAGCTCAGGACAGGGACCAGGTGAAGCTTTCTTT	CASSSGQGPGEAFF
-	TRBV9	-	TRBJ1-1	TGTGCCAGCAGGGAGTGGCAGCCGAACACTGAAGCTTTCTTT	CASREWQPNTEAFF
TRBD2	TRBV4-3	-	TRBJ2-1	TGCGCCAGCAGCCAAGATGACAGCGGGGGGCCGTACAATGAGCAGTTCTTC	CASSQDDSGGPYNEQFF
TRBD1	TRBV9	-	TRBJ2-5	TGTGCCAGCAGCGTAGGGCCCTTCAACCGAGGGGGCGGAGAGACCCAGTACTTC	CASSVGPFNRGGGETQYF
-	TRBV6-2/TRBV6-3	-	TRBJ2-7	TGTGCCAGCAGTAGCTTCCACGAGCAGTACTTC	CASSSFHEQYF
TRBD2	TRBV4-1	-	TRBJ2-5	TGCGCCAGCAGCCAAACTAGCGGGGGGGCGCTGAAGACCCAGTACTTC	CASSQTSGGALKTQYF
-	TRBV7-8	-	TRBJ2-1	TGTGCCAGCAGCTTAGCAGCAGGGCTGAGGAATGAGCAGTTCTTC	CASSLAAGLRNEQFF
TRBD1	TRBV11-2	-	TRBJ1-1	TGTGCCAGCAGCCTAAACAGGGGGACTGAAGCTTTCTTT	CASSLNRGTEAFF
-	TRBV19	-	TRBJ1-3	TGTGCCAGTAGTAGCACAGCTACTGGAAACACCATATATTTT	CASSSTATGNTIYF
TRBD2	TRBV15	-	TRBJ2-3	TGTGCCACCAGCAGATTTAGCGGGGGGTCAGATACGCAGTATTTT	CATSRFSGGSDTQYF
TRBD2	TRBV29-1	once	TRBJ2-1	TGCAGCGTTGAGCTAGCGGGGGGTCAACACAATGAGCAGTTCTTC	CSVELAGGQHNEQFF
-	TRBV6-1	few	TRBJ2-7	TGTGCCAGCAGTGAAGGGCAGGGGCACCGCATGCAGTACTTC	CASSEGQGHRMQYF
-	TRBV5-1	-	TRBJ1-1	TGCGCCAGCAGCTTGAATGGGCAAAGCACTGAAGCTTTCTTT	CASSLNGQSTEAFF
TRBD2	TRBV5-1	-	TRBJ2-2	TGCGCCAGCAGCCCTGAGCGGGGGAGAATGAACGGGGAGCTGTTTTTT	CASSPERGRMNGELFF
-	TRBV18	once	TRBJ1-2	TGTGCCAGCTCACCATGGAGGGGCGGTGAAAGGACTGGCTACACCTTC	CASSPWRGGERTGYTF
-	TRBV6-1	-	TRBJ1-1	TGTGCCAGCAGTGAAAATGTGGGAGGGGTCAAAGCTTTCTTT	CASSENVGGVKAFF
TRBD1	TRBV30	-	TRBJ1-1	TGTGCCTGGAGTCCCCGACAGGGAGAAGCTTTCTTT	CAWSPRQGEAFF
-	TRBV3-1/TRBV3-2	-	TRBJ2-5	TGTGCCAGCAGCCAATATCCCGGGTTGGGGACCCAGTACTTC	CASSQYPGLGTQYF
-	TRBV9	-	TRBJ1-2	TGTGCCAGCCGAACCGAGGGCAACTATGGCTACACCTTC	CASRTEGNYGYTF
-	TRBV19	once	TRBJ1-2	TGTGCCAGTAGGACAACCAGGGGACGAGGGGCTAACTATGGCTACACCTTC	CASRTTRGRGANYGYTF
-	TRBV12-3/TRBV12-4	once	TRBJ2-7	TGTGCCAGCAGTTTTTCGGGTTACGAGCAGTACTTC	CASSFSGYEQYF
TRBD2	TRBV30	few	TRBJ2-3	TGTGCCTGGAGTCCTAGCGGGGATACGCAGTATTTT	CAWSPSGDTQYF
TRBD1	TRBV11-2	-	TRBJ1-6	TGTGCCAGCAGCCGAGGCCCGACAGGGATCCATTCACCCCTCCACTTT	CASSRGPTGIHSPLHF
TRBD1	TRBV7-9	-	TRBJ1-1	TGTGCCAGCAGCTTAGAGACAGGGGGCAAGTACTTT	CASSLETGGKYF
-	TRBV6-5	-	TRBJ1-4	TGTGCCAGCAGTTACTCGAGGCAGGGAGGAGAAAAACTGTTTTTT	CASSYSRQGGEKLFF
-	TRBV7-9	-	TRBJ2-6	TGTGCCAGCAGCTGGGGGGGCGCCGAACGGTCTGGGGCCAACGTCCTGACTTTC	CASSWGGAERSGANVLTF